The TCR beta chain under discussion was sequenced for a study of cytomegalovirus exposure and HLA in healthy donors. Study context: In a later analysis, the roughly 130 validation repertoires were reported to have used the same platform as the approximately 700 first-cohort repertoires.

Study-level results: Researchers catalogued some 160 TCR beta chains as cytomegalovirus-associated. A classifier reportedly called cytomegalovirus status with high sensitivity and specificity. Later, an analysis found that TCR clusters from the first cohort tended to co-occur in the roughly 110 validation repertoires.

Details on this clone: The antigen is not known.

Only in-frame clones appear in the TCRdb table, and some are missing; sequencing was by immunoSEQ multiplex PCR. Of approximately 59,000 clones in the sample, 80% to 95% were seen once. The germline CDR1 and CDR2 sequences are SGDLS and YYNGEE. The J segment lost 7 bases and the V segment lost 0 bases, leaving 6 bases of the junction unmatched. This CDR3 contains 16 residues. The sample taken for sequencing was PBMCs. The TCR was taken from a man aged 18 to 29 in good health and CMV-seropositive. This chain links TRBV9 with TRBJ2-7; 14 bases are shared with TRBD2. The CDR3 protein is CASSVGTSGRNGEQYF. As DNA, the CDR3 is TGTGCCAGCAGCGTAGGGACTAGCGGGAGGAATGGGGAGCAGTACTTC.